These 24 T cell receptor beta chains share one sample of origin, sequenced in a study of blood T cell repertoires in COVID-19. Assay used: immunoSEQ multiplex PCR; TCRdb lists only in-frame clones, some missing. The table includes about 75,000 clones, roughly 88% detected once. The specimen was peripheral blood. These receptor sequences come from a woman in her forties or fifties with acute or convalescent COVID-19.

V usage is TRBV7-9 and J usage is TRBJ1-5, with 8 nucleotides matching TRBD1. This CDR3 is 14 amino acids long. In germline, CDR1 is SEHNR, CDR2 FQNEAQ (reference sequence). Germline trimming cut 5 bases from V and 7 bases from J; bases unmatched to any gene: 7. In DNA, the CDR3 is TGTGCCAGCAGCCATGGGACAGGTCACCAGCCCCAGCATTTT. Residues: CASSHGTGHQPQHF.

The J gene is TRBJ1-1, the V gene TRBV6-5, with D possibly TRBD1 on 6 matching bases. V was cut by 2 bases and J by 8 bases, with 15 bases left in between. The CDR3 totals 14 residues. Germline loops: CDR1 MNHEY, CDR2 SVGAGI. As DNA, the CDR3 is TGTGCCAGCAGTTACGACTGGGACAACGGGGAAGCTTTCTTT. Amino acids: CASSYDWDNGEAFF.

The chain uses TRBV7-2 and TRBJ2-2; D gene unclear. The V and J ends lost 4 bases and 5 bases respectively, with 8 bases between them. This CDR3 is built from 13 residues. CDR1 is SGHTA and CDR2 is FQGNSA in the germline V gene. The CDR3 sequence is CASSYSPTGELFF. In DNA, the CDR3 is TGTGCCAGCAGCTATTCCCCTACCGGGGAGCTGTTTTTT.

The rearrangement joins TRBV4-1 to TRBJ1-2; 9 bases line up with TRBD1. There are 18 residues in the CDR3. In germline, CDR1 is MGHRA, CDR2 YSYEKL. Unmatched junction bases numbered 20, after V lost 3 bases and J lost 9 bases. CDR3 sequence (DNA): TGCGCCAGCAGCCACATCAGGACAGGGGCCCCAGTAGAGAGGAGCTACACCTTC. Protein sequence: CASSHIRTGAPVERSYTF.

The chain recombines TRBV5-1 with TRBJ2-7, with a possible D match to TRBD1 (5 bases). V was pared by 0 bases and J by 2 bases, with 9 bases between. The CDR3 is made up of 14 amino acids. CDR1 SGHRS and CDR2 YFSETQ come from the germline V gene. The CDR3 loop reads CASSLDPGTYEQYF. CDR3 DNA: TGCGCCAGCAGCTTGGATCCAGGGACCTACGAGCAGTACTTC.

The V and J genes are TRBV7-2 and TRBJ2-1; D may be TRBD1 (5 bases). Deletions cut 6 bases from V and 7 bases from J, with 16 bases between. Germline V gene lookup returns CDR1 SGHTA and CDR2 FQGNSA. The CDR3 spans 14 residues. CDR3 residues: CASSPVRESNEQFF. In nucleotides, the CDR3 is TGTGCCAGCAGTCCCGTCAGGGAATCTAATGAGCAGTTCTTC.

A few counts support this clone. The rearrangement links TRBV30 to TRBJ1-5, with D unclear. Germline V lookup: CDR1 GTSNPN, CDR2 SVGIG (reference sequence). This CDR3 spans 15 amino acids. The V gene lost 3 bases and the J gene lost 3 bases, with 15 bases spanning the gap. The CDR3 nucleotides read TGTGCCTGGAGCCCAACTCTGAGGGACAATCAGCCCCAGCATTTT. Its translation is CAWSPTLRDNQPQHF.

The rearrangement uses TRBV2 and TRBJ2-7; D not resolved. This CDR3 contains 12 residues. The germline gives CDR1 SNHLY, CDR2 FYNNEI. Trimming took 3 bases from V and 4 from J, leaving 7 bases between them. CDR3: CASSDPPYEQYF. CDR3 coding DNA: TGTGCCAGCAGTGATCCCCCTTACGAGCAGTACTTC.

The genes are TRBV29-1 and TRBJ1-5; D remains ambiguous. The V gene lost 4 bases and the J gene lost 0 bases, with 10 bases spanning the gap. Germline V CDR1 and CDR2: SQVTM, ANQGSEA. The CDR3 sequence is 14 residues long. The CDR3 DNA is TGCAGCGTTGGACTTGGTTCTAGCAATCAGCCCCAGCATTTT. Translated, it gives CSVGLGSSNQPQHF.

This chain joins TRBV5-1 and TRBJ2-3; D unresolved. CDR3 size: 13 residues. V lost 1 base, J lost 2 bases, and 5 bases lay in between. The V gene's germline CDR1 is SGHRS and CDR2 YFSETQ. The CDR3 nucleotides read TGCGCCAGCAGCTTGCTACCCACAGATACGCAGTATTTT. It codes for CASSLLPTDTQYF.

This chain connects TRBV11-2 to TRBJ2-5; 10 bases line up with TRBD2. V shed 5 bases and J 4 bases; nucleotides not matched to a gene: 10. This CDR3 has 16 residues. The germline V gene encodes CDR1 SGHAT and CDR2 FQNNGV. This CDR3 reads CASSPLAGGMGETQYF. CDR3 in DNA: TGTGCCAGCAGCCCATTAGCGGGAGGTATGGGAGAGACCCAGTACTTC.

The chain employs TRBV5-3 and TRBJ1-5, with a weak D call TRBD1 (6 bases). TRBV5-3 is sorted into the ORF group, with uncertain function. Trimming cost V 4 bases and J 4 bases, with 30 bases left between them. This CDR3 is 20 amino acids long. The CDR3 sequence: CARSHRDLDQPSLLNQPQHF. The CDR3 nucleotides are TGTGCCAGAAGCCACAGGGACCTTGATCAACCCTCATTACTTAATCAGCCCCAGCATTTT.

This chain uses TRBV7-9 with TRBJ2-1; a weak D match, TRBD2 (6 bases). Per the germline V gene, CDR1 is SEHNR and CDR2 is FQNEAQ (reference sequence). The CDR3 sequence is 15 residues long. The ends were cut back, 3 bases at V and 3 bases at J, with 12 bases in the middle. The CDR3 loop reads CASSFLLAFYNEQFF. CDR3 sequence (DNA): TGTGCCAGCAGCTTTCTACTAGCTTTCTACAATGAGCAGTTCTTC.

This chain uses TRBV4-1 with TRBJ1-2; D is perhaps TRBD1 (5 bases). CDR3 size: 12 residues. Trimming took off 0 bases at V and 7 bases at J, with 6 bases between the two ends. CDR1 is MGHRA and CDR2 is YSYEKL in the germline V gene. Here the CDR3 reads CASSQEGGGYTF. CDR3 nucleotides: TGCGCCAGCAGCCAAGAGGGGGGTGGCTACACCTTC.

The chain is built from TRBV6-5 and TRBJ1-1; D remains unclear. Per the germline V gene, CDR1 is MNHEY and CDR2 is SVGAGI. This CDR3 comprises 13 residues. V shed 8 bases and J shed 5 bases, with 15 bases lying between them. The CDR3 sequence is CASSHGIRTEAFF. The CDR3 DNA sequence: TGTGCCAGCTCCCACGGGATTCGGACTGAAGCTTTCTTT.

The CDR3 bases are TGTGCCAGCTCACTTAACAGGGGGAACTATGGCTACACCTTC. This gives the protein CASSLNRGNYGYTF. The V gene is TRBV18, the J gene TRBJ1-2; 8 nucleotides line up with TRBD1. J was trimmed by 2 bases and V by 4 bases; bases with no gene match: 3. Germline V gives CDR1 KGHSH, CDR2 LQKENI. The CDR3 totals 14 residues.

The chain employs TRBV28 and TRBJ2-7; 13 bases are shared with TRBD2. V was pared by 3 bases and J by 6 bases, with 8 bases of the junction left unmatched. The CDR3 runs to 16 residues. The germline CDR1 and CDR2 sequences are MDHEN and SYDVKM. The CDR3: CASSFFRTSGSTEQYF. In nucleotides, the CDR3 is TGTGCCAGCAGTTTTTTTAGGACTAGCGGGAGCACCGAGCAGTACTTC.

In its sample, this clone was seen a few times. The rearrangement links TRBV7-3 to TRBJ1-1; no firm D call. V lost 6 bases to trimming and J lost 1 base, with 9 bases between them. This CDR3 is 13 amino acids long. Germline assignment: CDR1 SGHTA and CDR2 FQGTGA. CDR3 DNA: TGTGCCAGCAGACAAACTAAGAACACTGAAGCTTTCTTT. This gives the protein CASRQTKNTEAFF.

The chain uses TRBV4-2 and TRBJ1-2, with 11 bases lining up with TRBD1. The germline V gene has CDR1 LGHNA and CDR2 YNFKEQ. This CDR3 contains 15 residues. V shed 3 bases, J shed 2 bases, and the junction held 2 bases outside the gene matches. CDR3 DNA sequence: TGTGCCAGCAGCCATAGGGACAGGGGGAACTATGGCTACACCTTC. It specifies CASSHRDRGNYGYTF.

The chain combines TRBV4-1 with TRBJ1-1, with TRBD1 identical over 7 bases. Germline CDR1 is MGHRA and CDR2 is YSYEKL. The J segment lost 0 bases and the V segment lost 4 bases, leaving 14 bases of the junction unmatched. The CDR3 has 18 amino acids. CDR3 sequence reads: CASSLRGGGYQMNTEAFF. The DNA for the CDR3 is TGCGCCAGCAGCCTACGCGGAGGGGGCTATCAAATGAACACTGAAGCTTTCTTT.

This clone has a handful of counts. The V call is TRBV10-1, the J call TRBJ2-7; 7 bases are a match to TRBD2. V dropped 7 bases and J dropped 7; count of bases not matched to a gene: 10. Per the germline V gene, CDR1 is WNHNN and CDR2 is SYGVQD (reference sequence). The CDR3 is 13 amino acids. The CDR3 loop is CASNPGPGGEQYF. The CDR3 nucleotides are TGCGCCAGCAATCCGGGCCCGGGGGGAGAGCAGTACTTC.

The chain couples TRBV5-5 to TRBJ1-6; D unresolved. Trimming shortened V by 0 bases and J by 0 bases, and 10 bases separated the two germline ends. The CDR3 is made up of 17 amino acids. The V gene's germline CDR1 is SGHKS and CDR2 YYEKEE (reference sequence). CDR3 coding DNA: TGTGCCAGCAGCTTGGCCGCAGGTAGCTCCTATAATTCACCCCTCCACTTT. Protein: CASSLAAGSSYNSPLHF.

J is TRBJ2-3 and V is TRBV6-2 or TRBV6-3; D gene uncertain. This CDR3 has 15 residues. Trimming removed 2 bases at V and 1 base at J, with 10 bases between. Germline V gene sequence: CDR1 MNHEY, CDR2 SVGEGT. The CDR3 protein is CASSYATTGTDTQYF. The CDR3 bases are TGTGCCAGCAGTTACGCAACTACCGGCACAGATACGCAGTATTTT.

V usage is TRBV18 and J usage is TRBJ2-3; D may be TRBD2 (5 bases). Trimming stripped 1 base from V and 4 bases from J, with 9 bases between. Germline CDR1 and CDR2: KGHSH and LQKENI. The CDR3 has 14 residues. The CDR3 is CASSPLRGPDTQYF. The CDR3 DNA reads as TGTGCCAGCTCACCACTGCGCGGGCCAGATACGCAGTATTTT.